Each of the 18 T cell receptor beta chains below was sequenced from the same sample in a study of STAT5B mutations in CD4+ large granular lymphocyte leukemia. Some clones are missing from TCRdb's copy, which holds only in-frame ones; the method was immunoSEQ multiplex PCR. This table holds roughly 34,000 clones, 75% to 85% found once. Material for sequencing was CD4+ T cells from blood buffy coats. These receptors were taken from a human donor in good health.

This chain joins TRBV11-2 and TRBJ2-1, with 16 bases matching TRBD2. The CDR3 has 18 residues. Germline trimming cut 4 bases from V and 8 bases from J; bases unmatched to any gene: 11. Looked up from germline, CDR1 is SGHAT and CDR2 is FQNNGV. The CDR3 sequence is CASSSRQGTSGRAHEQFF. The CDR3 DNA reads TGTGCCAGCAGCTCCCGACAAGGGACTAGCGGGAGGGCGCATGAGCAGTTCTTC.

This chain connects TRBV10-3 to TRBJ1-1; tentative D call: TRBD1 (5 bases). CDR3 size: 12 residues. Trimming took off 6 bases at V and 5 bases at J, with 10 bases between the two ends. Per the germline V gene, CDR1 is ENHRY and CDR2 is SYGVKD. The CDR3 DNA reads as TGTGCCATCAGGGGGGTGGGTACTGAAGCTTTCTTT. Encoded protein: CAIRGVGTEAFF.

The genes are TRBV5-1 and TRBJ2-1; 14 bases line up with TRBD2. Losses at the gene ends were 4 bases for V and 4 bases for J; bases not matched to a gene: 10. Germline V gene data show CDR1 as SGHRS and CDR2 as YFSETQ. CDR3 length: 18 amino acids. The CDR3 loop reads CASSISGTSGSSYNEQFF. CDR3 DNA sequence: TGCGCCAGCAGCATTTCCGGGACTAGCGGGAGTTCGTACAATGAGCAGTTCTTC.

J is TRBJ2-1 and V is TRBV7-9; D is possibly TRBD2 (6 bases). The CDR3 extends over 15 amino acids. The V end lost 8 bases, the J end lost 9 bases, and 23 bases lay between the germline ends. Germline V lookup: CDR1 SEHNR, CDR2 FQNEAQ (reference sequence). This CDR3 is CASGTYLSRRGEQFF. CDR3 DNA: TGTGCCAGCGGGACTTACTTGAGCCGGCGCGGTGAGCAGTTCTTC. Based on the CDR3 plus reference TRBV7-9 and TRBJ2-1, the full variable domain is DTGVSQNPRHKITKRGQNVTFRCDPISEHNRLYWYRQTLGQGPEFLTYFQNEAQLEKSRLLSDRFSAERPKGSFSTLEIQRTEQGDSAMYLCASGTYLSRRGEQFFGPGTRLTVL.

J is TRBJ2-5 and V is TRBV28; 7 nucleotides match TRBD1. The CDR3 is made up of 13 amino acids. CDR1 is MDHEN and CDR2 is SYDVKM in the germline V gene. Germline trimming cut 2 bases from V and 11 bases from J; bases unmatched to any gene: 8. CDR3 DNA: TGTGCCAGCAGTTTAGAGGGGGCGAAGGTGCAGTACTTC. Its translation: CASSLEGAKVQYF.

This chain uses TRBV10-3 with TRBJ1-5, with 8 bases lining up with TRBD1. With V trimmed by 10 bases and J by 7 bases, 9 bases remained unmatched. Germline V gives CDR1 ENHRY, CDR2 SYGVKD. The CDR3 loop spans 13 amino acids. CDR3 loop: CATQDRVGQPQHF. DNA of the CDR3: TGTGCCACACAGGACAGGGTCGGACAGCCCCAGCATTTT.

V is TRBV18 and J is TRBJ2-3, with 12 bases fitting TRBD2. With 3 bases clipped from V and 2 bases from J, the junction kept 6 bases outside the gene matches. The CDR3 is 17 amino acids. Germline loops: CDR1 KGHSH, CDR2 LQKENI. CDR3 residues: CASSPSRLAGDTDTQYF. In DNA form, the CDR3 reads TGTGCCAGCTCACCGTCGAGACTAGCGGGAGACACAGATACGCAGTATTTT. The full variable domain, rest sourced from reference TRBV18 and TRBJ2-3, is NAGVMQNPRHLVRRRGQEARLRCSPMKGHSHVYWYRQLPEEGLKFMVYLQKENIIDESGMPKERFSAEFPKEGPSILRIQQVVRGDSAAYFCASSPSRLAGDTDTQYFGPGTRLTVL.

The chain couples TRBV6-4 to TRBJ2-2, with D maybe TRBD1 (6 bases). The V gene's germline CDR1 is MRHNA and CDR2 SNTAGT. The V end was cut by 1 base, the J end by 7 bases, with 13 bases between. This CDR3 has 15 residues. The CDR3 bases are TGTGCCAGCAGTGACTTGGCAGGGGAGAGCGGGGAGCTGTTTTTT. As protein: CASSDLAGESGELFF.

The chain couples TRBV11-2 to TRBJ2-1, with TRBD2 matching 9 bases. V shed 1 base and J 0 bases; nucleotides not matched to a gene: 7. In germline, CDR1 is SGHAT, CDR2 FQNNGV. The CDR3 is 18 residues long. The CDR3 DNA is TGTGCCAGCAGCTTAGGAGAGACTAGCGGTAGCTCCTACAATGAGCAGTTCTTC. The encoded protein is CASSLGETSGSSYNEQFF.

This chain links TRBV12-2 with TRBJ2-1; TRBD2 was called by the table and not checked on the DNA. TRBV12-2 is a pseudogene. This CDR3 comprises 17 residues. CDR3 DNA: TGTGCAAGTCGCTTACCCTGGTGCAGGCGGGAGAGGAATGAGCAGTTCTTC. This sequence encodes CASRLPWCRRERNEQFF.

The rearrangement links TRBV19 to TRBJ1-1; 8 nucleotides line up with TRBD1. Trimming at V came to 6 bases and at J to 0 bases, leaving 6 bases not matched to a gene. Looked up from germline, CDR1 is LNHDA and CDR2 is SQIVND (reference sequence). This CDR3 region has 15 residues. The CDR3 is CASRSGQGLNTEAFF. The CDR3 nucleotides are TGTGCCAGTAGATCAGGACAGGGATTGAACACTGAAGCTTTCTTT.

This clone was recorded once. The V and J genes are TRBV10-1 and TRBJ2-5; D unclear. The V gene lost 1 base and the J gene lost 2 bases, with 11 bases spanning the gap. The CDR3 length is 15 residues. Germline V gene data show CDR1 as WNHNN and CDR2 as SYGVQD (reference sequence). CDR3: CASSEFRARQETQYF. In nucleotides, the CDR3 is TGCGCCAGCAGTGAGTTTAGGGCCCGACAAGAGACCCAGTACTTC.

V usage is TRBV27 and J usage is TRBJ2-7; 12 bases fit TRBD1. The CDR3 is 14 amino acids. Looked up from germline, CDR1 is MNHEY and CDR2 is SMNVEV (reference sequence). The trim removed 5 bases at V and 6 bases at J, leaving 5 bases unmatched. CDR3 sequence (DNA): TGTGCCAGCAGTAAGGGACAGGGGGCGGGCGAGCAGTACTTC. It translates to CASSKGQGAGEQYF.

The V and J genes are TRBV5-6 and TRBJ2-5; tentative D call: TRBD2 (5 bases). CDR3 length: 16 residues. Germline V CDR1 and CDR2: SGHDT, YYEEEE. V lost 3 bases to trimming and J lost 1 base, with 16 bases between them. DNA of the CDR3: TGTGCCAGCAGCTCCGGACTTGGGGTTTTCCAAGAGACCCAGTACTTC. Residues: CASSSGLGVFQETQYF.

This chain joins TRBV5-5 and TRBJ1-1; 8 bases fit TRBD1. The CDR3 has 14 amino acids. Per germline, CDR1 SGHKS and CDR2 YYEKEE (reference sequence). Trimming at V came to 4 bases and at J to 6 bases, leaving 8 bases not matched to a gene. The CDR3 here is CASSAIRGLAEAFF. The CDR3 DNA sequence: TGTGCCAGCAGCGCAATCAGGGGGCTCGCTGAAGCTTTCTTT.

The chain carries TRBV15 and TRBJ1-1; no clear D gene. This CDR3 contains 13 residues. V was clipped by 7 bases and J by 0 bases, with 9 bases between them. Germline CDR1 and CDR2: LNHNV and YYDKDF (reference sequence). This chain's CDR3 is CATKPAMNTEAFF. The CDR3 DNA sequence: TGTGCCACCAAGCCGGCCATGAACACTGAAGCTTTCTTT.

As to this clone: At one boundary the junction diverges from the germline segment, which might be a read error. The genes are TRBV27 and TRBJ2-3, with D hard to call. The CDR3 is 13 residues long. Germline-derived CDR1 and CDR2 are MNHEY and SMNVEV (reference sequence). CDR3 sequence reads: CASSLSFLDTQYF. The CDR3 bases are TGTGCCAGCAGTCTATCCTTCTTGGATACGCAGTATTTT.

This rearrangement joins TRBV7-9 to TRBJ1-3; D is possibly TRBD1 (5 bases). The germline V gene encodes CDR1 SEHNR and CDR2 FQNEAQ (reference sequence). CDR3 length equals 16 residues. Trimming cost V 0 bases and J 0 bases, with 9 bases left between them. The CDR3 DNA sequence: TGTGCCAGCAGCTTAGCGTGGGGGAGCTCTGGAAACACCATATATTTT. Amino acid sequence: CASSLAWGSSGNTIYF. The full variable domain, in which reference TRBV7-9 and TRBJ1-3 provide the parts outside the CDR3, is DTGVSQNPRHKITKRGQNVTFRCDPISEHNRLYWYRQTLGQGPEFLTYFQNEAQLEKSRLLSDRFSAERPKGSFSTLEIQRTEQGDSAMYLCASSLAWGSSGNTIYFGEGSWLTVV.